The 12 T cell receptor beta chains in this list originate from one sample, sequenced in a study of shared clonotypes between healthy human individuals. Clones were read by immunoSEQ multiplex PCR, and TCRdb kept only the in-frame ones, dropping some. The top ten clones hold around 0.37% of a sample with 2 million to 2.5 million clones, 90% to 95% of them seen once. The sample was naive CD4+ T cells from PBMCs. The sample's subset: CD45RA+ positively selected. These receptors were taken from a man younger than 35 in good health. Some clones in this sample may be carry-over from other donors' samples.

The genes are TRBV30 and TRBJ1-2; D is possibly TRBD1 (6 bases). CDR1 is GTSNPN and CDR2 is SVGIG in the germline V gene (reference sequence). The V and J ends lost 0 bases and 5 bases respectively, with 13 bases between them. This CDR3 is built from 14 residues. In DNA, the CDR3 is TGTGCCTGGAGTGTACTAGGGGGGGAGTATGGCTACACCTTC. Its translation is CAWSVLGGEYGYTF.

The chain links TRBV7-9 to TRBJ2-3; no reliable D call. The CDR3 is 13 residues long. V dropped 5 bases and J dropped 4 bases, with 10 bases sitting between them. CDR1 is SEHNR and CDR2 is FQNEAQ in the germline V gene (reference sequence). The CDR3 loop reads CASSPTLPDTQYF. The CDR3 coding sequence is TGTGCCAGCAGCCCGACCCTTCCAGATACGCAGTATTTT. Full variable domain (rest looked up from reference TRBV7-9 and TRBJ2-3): DTGVSQNPRHKITKRGQNVTFRCDPISEHNRLYWYRQTLGQGPEFLTYFQNEAQLEKSRLLSDRFSAERPKGSFSTLEIQRTEQGDSAMYLCASSPTLPDTQYFGPGTRLTVL.

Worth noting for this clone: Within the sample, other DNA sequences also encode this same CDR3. The CDR3 is CASSRDRDYGYTF. CDR3 nucleotides: TGTGCCAGCTCCCGGGACAGGGACTATGGCTACACCTTC. The J gene is TRBJ1-2, the V gene TRBV19; 9 positions match TRBD1. Germline V gene data show CDR1 as LNHDA and CDR2 as SQIVND (reference sequence). CDR3 size: 13 residues. The V gene end was trimmed by 9 bases and the J gene end by 3 bases; junction bases not matched to a gene: 5.

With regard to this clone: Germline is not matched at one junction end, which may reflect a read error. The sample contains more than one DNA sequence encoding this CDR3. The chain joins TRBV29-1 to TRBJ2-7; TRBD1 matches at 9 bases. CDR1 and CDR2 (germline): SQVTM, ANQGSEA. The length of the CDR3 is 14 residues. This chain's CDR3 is CSVLPGQGSHEQYF. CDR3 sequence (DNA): TGCAGCGTCTTACCGGGACAGGGATCCCACGAACAGTACTTC.

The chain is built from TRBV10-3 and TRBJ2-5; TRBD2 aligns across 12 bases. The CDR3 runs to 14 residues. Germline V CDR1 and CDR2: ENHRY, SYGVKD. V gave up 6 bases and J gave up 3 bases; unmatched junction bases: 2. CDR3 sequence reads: CAISRTSGKETQYF. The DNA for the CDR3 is TGTGCCATCAGCCGGACTAGCGGGAAAGAGACCCAGTACTTC.

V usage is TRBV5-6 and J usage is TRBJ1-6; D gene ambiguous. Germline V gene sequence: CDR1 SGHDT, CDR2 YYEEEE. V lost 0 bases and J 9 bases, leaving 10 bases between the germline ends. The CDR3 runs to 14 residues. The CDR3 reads CASSLGDGISPLHF. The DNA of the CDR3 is TGTGCCAGCAGCTTGGGGGATGGAATTTCACCCCTCCACTTT.

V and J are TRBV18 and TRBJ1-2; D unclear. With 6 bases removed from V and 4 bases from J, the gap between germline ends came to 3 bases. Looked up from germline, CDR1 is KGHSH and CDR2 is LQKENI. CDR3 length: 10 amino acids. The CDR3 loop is CASSSYGYTF. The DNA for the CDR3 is TGTGCCAGCTCGAGCTATGGCTACACCTTC.

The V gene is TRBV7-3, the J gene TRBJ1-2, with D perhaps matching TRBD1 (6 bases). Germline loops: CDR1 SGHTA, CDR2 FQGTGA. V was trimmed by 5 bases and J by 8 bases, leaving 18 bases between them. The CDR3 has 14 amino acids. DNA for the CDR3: TGTGCCAGCAGCCCGGGGACGAGACAGGAAGGCTACACCTTC. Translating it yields CASSPGTRQEGYTF.

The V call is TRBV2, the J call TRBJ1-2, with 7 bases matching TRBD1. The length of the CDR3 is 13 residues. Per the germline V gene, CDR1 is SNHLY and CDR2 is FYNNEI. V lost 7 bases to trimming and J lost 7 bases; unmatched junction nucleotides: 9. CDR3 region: CASTEQGSGGYTF. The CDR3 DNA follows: TGTGCCAGCACCGAACAGGGGAGTGGTGGCTACACCTTC.

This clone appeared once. The CDR3 DNA reads TGTGCCAGCTCACCACTGGGGAATAATCAGCCCCAGCATTTT. Amino acids: CASSPLGNNQPQHF. This chain uses TRBV18 with TRBJ1-5; D uncertain. Germline CDR1 KGHSH, CDR2 LQKENI. The CDR3 runs to 14 residues. V was pared by 1 base and J by 4 bases, with 8 bases between.

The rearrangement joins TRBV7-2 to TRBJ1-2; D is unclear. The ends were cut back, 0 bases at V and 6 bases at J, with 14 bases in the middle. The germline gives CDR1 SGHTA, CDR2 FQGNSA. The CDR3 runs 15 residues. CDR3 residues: CASSLAPSRADGYTF. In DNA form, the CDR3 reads TGTGCCAGCAGCTTAGCTCCCTCACGTGCGGATGGCTACACCTTC.

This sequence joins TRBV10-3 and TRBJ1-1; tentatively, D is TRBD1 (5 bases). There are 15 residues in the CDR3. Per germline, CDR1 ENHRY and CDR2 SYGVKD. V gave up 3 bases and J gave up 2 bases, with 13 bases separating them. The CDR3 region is CAISERGGANTEAFF. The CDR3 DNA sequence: TGTGCCATCAGTGAACGCGGGGGTGCAAACACTGAAGCTTTCTTT.